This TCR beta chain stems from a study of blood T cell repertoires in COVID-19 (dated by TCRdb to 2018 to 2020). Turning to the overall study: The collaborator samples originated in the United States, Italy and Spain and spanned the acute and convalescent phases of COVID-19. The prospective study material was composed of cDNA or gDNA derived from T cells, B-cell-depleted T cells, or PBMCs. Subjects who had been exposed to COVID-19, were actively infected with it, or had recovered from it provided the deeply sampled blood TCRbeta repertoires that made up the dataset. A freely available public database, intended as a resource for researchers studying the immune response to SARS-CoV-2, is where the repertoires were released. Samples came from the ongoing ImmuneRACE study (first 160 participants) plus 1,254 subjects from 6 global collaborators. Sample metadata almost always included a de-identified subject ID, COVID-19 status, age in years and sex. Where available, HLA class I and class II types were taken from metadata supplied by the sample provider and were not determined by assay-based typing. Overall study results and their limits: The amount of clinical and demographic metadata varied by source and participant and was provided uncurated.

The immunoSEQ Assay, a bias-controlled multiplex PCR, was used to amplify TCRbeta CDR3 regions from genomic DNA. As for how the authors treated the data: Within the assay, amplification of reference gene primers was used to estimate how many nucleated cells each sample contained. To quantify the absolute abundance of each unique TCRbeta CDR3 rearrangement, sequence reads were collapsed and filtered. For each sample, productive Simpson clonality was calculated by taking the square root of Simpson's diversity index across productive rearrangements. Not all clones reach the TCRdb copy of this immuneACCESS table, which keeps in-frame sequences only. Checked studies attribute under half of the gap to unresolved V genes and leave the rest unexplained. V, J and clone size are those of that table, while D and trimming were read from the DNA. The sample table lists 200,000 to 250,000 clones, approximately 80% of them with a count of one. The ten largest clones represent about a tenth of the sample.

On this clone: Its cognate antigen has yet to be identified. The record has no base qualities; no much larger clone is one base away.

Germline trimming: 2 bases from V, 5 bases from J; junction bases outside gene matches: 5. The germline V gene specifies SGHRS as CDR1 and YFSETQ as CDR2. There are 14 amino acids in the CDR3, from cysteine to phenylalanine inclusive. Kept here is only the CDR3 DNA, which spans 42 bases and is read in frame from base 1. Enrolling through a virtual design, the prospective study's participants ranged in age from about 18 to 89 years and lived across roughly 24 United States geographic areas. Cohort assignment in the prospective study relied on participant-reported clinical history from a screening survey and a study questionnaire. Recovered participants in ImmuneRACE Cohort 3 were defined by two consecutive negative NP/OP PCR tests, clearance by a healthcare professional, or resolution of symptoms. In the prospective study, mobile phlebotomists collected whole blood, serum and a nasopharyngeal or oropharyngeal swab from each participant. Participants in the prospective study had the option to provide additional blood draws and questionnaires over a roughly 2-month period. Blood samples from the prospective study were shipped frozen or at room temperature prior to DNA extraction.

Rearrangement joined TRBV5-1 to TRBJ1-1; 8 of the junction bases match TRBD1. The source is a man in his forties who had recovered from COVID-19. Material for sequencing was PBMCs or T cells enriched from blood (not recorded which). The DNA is TGCGCCAGCAGCTTTCAAACAGGGGGGACTGAAGCTTTCTTT. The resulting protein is CASSFQTGGTEAFF.